Sequencing of this T cell receptor (beta chain) was carried out in a study of cytotoxic CD8 clonotypes in ibrutinib-treated CLL. Study in general: For this cohort, patients were ten to twelve relapsed/refractory and about 14 treatment-naive, while under 18 were IGHV unmutated. Recorded responses included about 25 partial and 2 complete; following median about 68 months, roughly 15 stayed remitted and roughly twelve progressed. Study-wide results and limits: Sustained-remission and progressing patients had unequal sampling times. Pretreatment clonality was elevated relative to age-matched healthy donors and paralleled circulating CD8+ T-cell counts.

Clones were sequenced by immunoSEQ multiplex PCR, and TCRdb holds only the in-frame ones, with some missing. The sample consists of roughly 200,000 clones, nearly 80% of them appearing once. The CDR3 contains 15 residues. Germline CDR1 and CDR2: SGHRS and YFSETQ. Trimming shortened V by 4 bases and J by 2 bases, and 13 bases separated the two germline ends. For this clone: Its cognate antigen is unknown.

This specimen consisted of PBMCs, obtained after 12 months of ibrutinib treatment. This chain connects TRBV5-1 to TRBJ2-1, with D possibly TRBD2 on 6 matching bases. This sequence was found in a human donor with chronic lymphocytic leukemia. The CDR3 region is CASSPGGFTYNEQFF. DNA for the CDR3: TGCGCCAGCAGCCCCGGGGGTTTCACCTACAATGAGCAGTTCTTC. Full variable domain (rest looked up from reference TRBV5-1 and TRBJ2-1): KAGVTQTPRYLIKTRGQQVTLSCSPISGHRSVSWYQQTPGQGLQFLFEYFSETQRNKGNFPGRFSGRQFSNSRSEMNVSTLELGDSALYLCASSPGGFTYNEQFFGPGTRLTVL.